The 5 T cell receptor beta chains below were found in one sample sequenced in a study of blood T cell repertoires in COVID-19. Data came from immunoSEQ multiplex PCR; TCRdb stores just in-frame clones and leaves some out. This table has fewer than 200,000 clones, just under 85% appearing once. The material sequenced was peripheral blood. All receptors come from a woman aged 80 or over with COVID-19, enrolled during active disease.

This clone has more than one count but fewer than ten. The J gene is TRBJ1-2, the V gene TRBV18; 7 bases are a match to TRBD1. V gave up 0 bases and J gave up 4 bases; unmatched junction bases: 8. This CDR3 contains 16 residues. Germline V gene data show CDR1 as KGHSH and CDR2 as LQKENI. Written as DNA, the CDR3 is TGTGCCAGCTCACCACCGATGGGCAGGGGGGCCTATGGCTACACCTTC. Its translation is CASSPPMGRGAYGYTF.

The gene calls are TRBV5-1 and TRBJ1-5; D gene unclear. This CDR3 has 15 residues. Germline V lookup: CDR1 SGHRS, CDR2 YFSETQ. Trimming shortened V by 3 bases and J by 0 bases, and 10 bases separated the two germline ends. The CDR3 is CASSYGGVSNQPQHF. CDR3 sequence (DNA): TGCGCCAGCAGCTACGGAGGTGTTAGCAATCAGCCCCAGCATTTT.

This CDR3 reads CASSMTGTTGNEQFF. The CDR3 nucleotides are TGTGCCAGCAGCATGACAGGGACAACAGGAAATGAGCAGTTCTTC. The rearrangement uses TRBV5-4 and TRBJ2-1; TRBD1 agrees at 7 bases. The CDR3 spans 15 residues. The V gene's germline CDR1 is SGHNT and CDR2 YYREEE (reference sequence). J gave up 7 bases and V 4 bases, and 11 bases lay outside the gene matches. Using reference TRBV5-4 and TRBJ2-1 for the parts outside the CDR3, the full variable domain is ETGVTQSPTHLIKTRGQQVTLRCSSQSGHNTVSWYQQALGQGPQFIFQYYREEENGRGNFPPRFSGLQFPNYSSELNVNALELDDSALYLCASSMTGTTGNEQFFGPGTRLTVL.

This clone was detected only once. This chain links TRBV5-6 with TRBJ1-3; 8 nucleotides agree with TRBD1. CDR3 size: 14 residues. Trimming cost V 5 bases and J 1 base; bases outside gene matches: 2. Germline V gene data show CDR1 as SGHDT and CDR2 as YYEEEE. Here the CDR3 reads CASRRQGSGNTIYF. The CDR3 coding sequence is TGTGCCAGCAGACGACAGGGGTCTGGAAACACCATATATTTT. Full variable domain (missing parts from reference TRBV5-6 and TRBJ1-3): DAGVTQSPTHLIKTRGQQVTLRCSPKSGHDTVSWYQQALGQGPQFIFQYYEEEERQRGNFPDRFSGHQFPNYSSELNVNALLLGDSALYLCASRRQGSGNTIYFGEGSWLTVV.

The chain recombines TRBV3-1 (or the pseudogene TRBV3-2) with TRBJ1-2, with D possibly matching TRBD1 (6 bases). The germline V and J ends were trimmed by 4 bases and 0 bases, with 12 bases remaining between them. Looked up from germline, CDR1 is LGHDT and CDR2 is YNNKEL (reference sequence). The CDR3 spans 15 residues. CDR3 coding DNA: TGTGCCAGCAGCCTCGGACAGTTAACTAACTATGGCTACACCTTC. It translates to CASSLGQLTNYGYTF.